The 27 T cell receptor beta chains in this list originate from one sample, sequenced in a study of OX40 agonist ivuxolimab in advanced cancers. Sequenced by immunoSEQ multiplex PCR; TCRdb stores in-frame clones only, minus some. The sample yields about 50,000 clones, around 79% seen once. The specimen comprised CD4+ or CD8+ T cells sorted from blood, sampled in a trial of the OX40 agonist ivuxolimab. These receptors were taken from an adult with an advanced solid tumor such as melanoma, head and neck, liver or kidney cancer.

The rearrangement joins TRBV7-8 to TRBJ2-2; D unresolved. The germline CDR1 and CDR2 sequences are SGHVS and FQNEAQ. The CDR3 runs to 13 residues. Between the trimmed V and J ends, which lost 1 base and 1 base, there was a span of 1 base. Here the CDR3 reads CASSLGNTGELFF. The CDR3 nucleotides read TGTGCCAGCAGCTTAGGGAACACCGGGGAGCTGTTTTTT.

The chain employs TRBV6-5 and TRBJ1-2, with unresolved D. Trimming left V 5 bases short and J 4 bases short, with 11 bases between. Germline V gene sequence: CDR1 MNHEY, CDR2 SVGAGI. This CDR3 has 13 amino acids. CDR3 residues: CASSNRVSYGYTF. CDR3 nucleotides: TGTGCCAGCAGTAACCGGGTCTCCTATGGCTACACCTTC.

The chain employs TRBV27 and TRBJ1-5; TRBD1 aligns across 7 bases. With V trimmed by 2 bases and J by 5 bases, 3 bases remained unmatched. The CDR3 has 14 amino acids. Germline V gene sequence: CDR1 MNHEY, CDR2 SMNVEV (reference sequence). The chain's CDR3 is CASSLKGAHQPQHF. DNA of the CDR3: TGTGCCAGCAGTTTAAAGGGGGCACATCAGCCCCAGCATTTT.

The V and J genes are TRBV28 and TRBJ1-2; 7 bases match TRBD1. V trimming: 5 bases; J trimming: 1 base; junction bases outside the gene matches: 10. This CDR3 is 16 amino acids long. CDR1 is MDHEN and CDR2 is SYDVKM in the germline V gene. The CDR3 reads CASSTYPGQINYGYTF. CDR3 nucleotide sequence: TGTGCCAGCAGTACCTATCCGGGACAGATTAACTATGGCTACACCTTC.

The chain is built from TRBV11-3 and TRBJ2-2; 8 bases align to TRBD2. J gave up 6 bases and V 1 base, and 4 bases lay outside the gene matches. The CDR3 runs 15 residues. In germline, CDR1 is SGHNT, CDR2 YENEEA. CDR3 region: CASSLAGGYSGELFF. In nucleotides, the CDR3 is TGTGCCAGCAGCTTAGCGGGAGGGTACTCCGGGGAGCTGTTTTTT.

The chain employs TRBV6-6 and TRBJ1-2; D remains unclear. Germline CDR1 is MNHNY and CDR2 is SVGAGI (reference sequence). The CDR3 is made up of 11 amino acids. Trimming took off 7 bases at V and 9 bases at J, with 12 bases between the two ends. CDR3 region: CASTDSSRYTF. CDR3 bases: TGTGCCAGCACCGACTCGAGTCGCTACACCTTC.

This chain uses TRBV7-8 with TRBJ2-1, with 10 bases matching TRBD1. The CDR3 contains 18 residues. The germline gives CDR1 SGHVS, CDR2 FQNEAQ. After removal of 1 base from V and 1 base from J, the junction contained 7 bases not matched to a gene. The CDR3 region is CASSLGLWTGGSYNEQFF. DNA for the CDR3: TGTGCCAGCAGCTTAGGCCTTTGGACAGGGGGATCCTACAATGAGCAGTTCTTC.

The CDR3 nucleotides read TGCGCCAGCACAGCGGGGGCCGACACAGATACGCAGTATTTT. This gives the protein CASTAGADTDTQYF. J is TRBJ2-3 and V is TRBV5-1, with 8 positions matching TRBD2. CDR1 is SGHRS, CDR2 YFSETQ, per germline. V was pared by 6 bases and J by 2 bases, with 5 bases of the junction left unmatched. This CDR3 contains 14 residues.

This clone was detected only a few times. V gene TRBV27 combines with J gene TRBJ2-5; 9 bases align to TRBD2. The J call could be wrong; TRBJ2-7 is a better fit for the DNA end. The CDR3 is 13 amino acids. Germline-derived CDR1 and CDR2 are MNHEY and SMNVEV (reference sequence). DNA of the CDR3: TGTGCCAGCAGCCTAGCGGGATCCTACGAGCAGTACTTC. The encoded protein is CASSLAGSYEQYF.

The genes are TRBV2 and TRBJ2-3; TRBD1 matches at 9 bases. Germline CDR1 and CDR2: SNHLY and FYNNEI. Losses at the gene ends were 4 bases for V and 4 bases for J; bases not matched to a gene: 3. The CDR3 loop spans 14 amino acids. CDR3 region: CASSVQGAPDTQYF. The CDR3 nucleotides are TGTGCCAGCAGTGTACAGGGGGCCCCAGATACGCAGTATTTT.

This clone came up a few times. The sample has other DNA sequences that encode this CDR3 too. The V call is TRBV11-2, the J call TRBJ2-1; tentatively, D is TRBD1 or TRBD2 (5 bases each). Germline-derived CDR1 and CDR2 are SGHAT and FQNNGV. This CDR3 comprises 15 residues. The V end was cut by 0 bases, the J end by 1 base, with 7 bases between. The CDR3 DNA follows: TGTGCCAGCAGCTTAGAGGGGGATTCCTACAATGAGCAGTTCTTC. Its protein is CASSLEGDSYNEQFF. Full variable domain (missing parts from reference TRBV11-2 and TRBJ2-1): EAGVAQSPRYKIIEKRQSVAFWCNPISGHATLYWYQQILGQGPKLLIQFQNNGVVDDSQLPKDRFSAERLKGVDSTLKIQPAKLEDSAVYLCASSLEGDSYNEQFFGPGTRLTVL.

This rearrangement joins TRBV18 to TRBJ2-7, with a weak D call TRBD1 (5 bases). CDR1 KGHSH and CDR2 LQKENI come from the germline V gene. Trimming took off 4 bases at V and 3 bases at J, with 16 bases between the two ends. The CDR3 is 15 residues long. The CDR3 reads CASSQSQGISYEQYF. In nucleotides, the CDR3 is TGTGCCAGCTCACAAAGCCAGGGTATCAGCTACGAGCAGTACTTC.

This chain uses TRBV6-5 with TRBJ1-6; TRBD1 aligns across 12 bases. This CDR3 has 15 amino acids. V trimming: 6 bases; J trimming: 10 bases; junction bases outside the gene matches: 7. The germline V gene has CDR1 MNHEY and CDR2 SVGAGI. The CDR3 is CASSPGTGGRSPLHF. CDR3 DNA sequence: TGTGCCAGCAGCCCTGGGACAGGGGGCCGATCACCCCTCCACTTT.

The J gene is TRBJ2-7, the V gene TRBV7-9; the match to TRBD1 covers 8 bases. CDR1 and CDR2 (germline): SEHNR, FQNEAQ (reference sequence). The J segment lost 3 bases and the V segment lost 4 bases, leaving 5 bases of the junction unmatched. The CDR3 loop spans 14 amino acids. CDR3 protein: CASSYGQGLYEQYF. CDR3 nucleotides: TGTGCCAGCAGCTACGGACAGGGTCTCTACGAGCAGTACTTC.

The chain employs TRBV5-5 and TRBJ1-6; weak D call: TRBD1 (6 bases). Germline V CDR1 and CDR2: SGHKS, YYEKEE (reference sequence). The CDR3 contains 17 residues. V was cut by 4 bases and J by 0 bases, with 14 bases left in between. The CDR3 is CASSETGTHSYNSPLHF. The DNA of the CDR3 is TGTGCCAGCAGCGAAACCGGGACACACTCCTATAATTCACCCCTCCACTTT.

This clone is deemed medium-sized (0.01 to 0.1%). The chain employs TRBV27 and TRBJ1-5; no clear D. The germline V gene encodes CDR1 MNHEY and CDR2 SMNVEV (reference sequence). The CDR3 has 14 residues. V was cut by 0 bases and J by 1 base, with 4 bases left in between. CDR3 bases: TGTGCCAGCAGTTTATCGGACAGCAATCAGCCCCAGCATTTT. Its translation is CASSLSDSNQPQHF.

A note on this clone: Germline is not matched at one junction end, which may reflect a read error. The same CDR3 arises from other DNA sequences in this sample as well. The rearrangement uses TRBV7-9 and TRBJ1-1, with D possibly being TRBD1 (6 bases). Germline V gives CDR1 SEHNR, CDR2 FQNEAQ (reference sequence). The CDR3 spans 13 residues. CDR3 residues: CASSKGGSTEAFF. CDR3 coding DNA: TGTGCCAGCAGTAAGGGGGGATCCACTGAGGCTTTCTTT.

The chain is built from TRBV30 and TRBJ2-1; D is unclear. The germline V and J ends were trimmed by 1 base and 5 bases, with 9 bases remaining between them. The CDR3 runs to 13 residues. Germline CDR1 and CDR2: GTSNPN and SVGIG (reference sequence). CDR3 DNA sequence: TGTGCCTGGAGTGAAGCGACCAACAATGAGCAGTTCTTC. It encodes CAWSEATNNEQFF.

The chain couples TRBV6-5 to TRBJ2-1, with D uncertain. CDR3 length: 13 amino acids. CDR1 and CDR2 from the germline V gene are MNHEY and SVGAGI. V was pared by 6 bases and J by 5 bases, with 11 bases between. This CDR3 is CASRTTSHNEQFF. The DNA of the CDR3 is TGTGCCAGCAGAACCACGTCTCACAATGAGCAGTTCTTC.

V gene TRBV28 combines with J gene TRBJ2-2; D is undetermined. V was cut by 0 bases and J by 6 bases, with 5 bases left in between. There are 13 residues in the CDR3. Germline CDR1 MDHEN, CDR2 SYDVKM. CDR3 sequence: CASSLWGAGELFF. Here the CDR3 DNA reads TGTGCCAGCAGTTTATGGGGTGCCGGGGAGCTGTTTTTT.

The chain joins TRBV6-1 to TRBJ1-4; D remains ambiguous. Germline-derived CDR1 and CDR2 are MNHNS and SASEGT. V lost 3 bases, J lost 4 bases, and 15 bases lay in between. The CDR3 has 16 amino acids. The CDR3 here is CASSDRRSKINEKLFF. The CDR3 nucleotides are TGTGCCAGCAGTGACCGGCGAAGTAAGATTAATGAAAAACTGTTTTTT.

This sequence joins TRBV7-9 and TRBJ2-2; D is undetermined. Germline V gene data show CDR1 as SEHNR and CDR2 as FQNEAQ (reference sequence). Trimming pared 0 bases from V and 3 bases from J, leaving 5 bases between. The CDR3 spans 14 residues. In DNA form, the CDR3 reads TGTGCCAGCAGCTTAGCCCTGGACACCGGGGAGCTGTTTTTT. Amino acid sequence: CASSLALDTGELFF.

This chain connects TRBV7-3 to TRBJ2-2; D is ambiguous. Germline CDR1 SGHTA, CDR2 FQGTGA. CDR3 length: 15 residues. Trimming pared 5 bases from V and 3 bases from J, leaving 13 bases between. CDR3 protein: CASSQQPADTGELFF. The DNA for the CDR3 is TGTGCCAGCAGCCAACAACCCGCGGACACCGGGGAGCTGTTTTTT.

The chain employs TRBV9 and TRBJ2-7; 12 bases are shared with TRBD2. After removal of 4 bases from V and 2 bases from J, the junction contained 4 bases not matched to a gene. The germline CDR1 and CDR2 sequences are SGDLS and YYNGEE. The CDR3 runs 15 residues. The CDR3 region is CASSPRTSGTYEQYF. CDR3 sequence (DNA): TGTGCCAGCAGCCCCCGGACTAGCGGGACCTACGAGCAGTACTTC.

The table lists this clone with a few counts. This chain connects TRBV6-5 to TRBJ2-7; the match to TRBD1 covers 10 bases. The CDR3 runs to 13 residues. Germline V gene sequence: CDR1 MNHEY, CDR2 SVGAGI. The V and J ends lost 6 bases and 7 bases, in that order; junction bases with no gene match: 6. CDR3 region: CASRRQGAEEQYF. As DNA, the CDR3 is TGTGCCAGCAGACGACAGGGGGCGGAGGAGCAGTACTTC.

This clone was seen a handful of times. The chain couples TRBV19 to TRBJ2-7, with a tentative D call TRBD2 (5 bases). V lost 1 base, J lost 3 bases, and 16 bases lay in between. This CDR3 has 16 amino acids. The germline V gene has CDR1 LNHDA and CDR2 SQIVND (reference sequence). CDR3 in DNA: TGTGCCAGTAGTATAGGATCCAGCGGAGACTTCTACGAGCAGTACTTC. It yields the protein CASSIGSSGDFYEQYF. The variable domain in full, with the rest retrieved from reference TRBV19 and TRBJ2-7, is DGGITQSPKYLFRKEGQNVTLSCEQNLNHDAMYWYRQDPGQGLRLIYYSQIVNDFQKGDIAEGYSVSREKKESFPLTVTSAQKNPTAFYLCASSIGSSGDFYEQYFGPGTRLTVT.

CDR3 DNA sequence: TGTGCCAGCAGTTACTCGAGGGACAGGGGGCTAGGACAGTACTTC. Amino acids: CASSYSRDRGLGQYF. The V call is TRBV6-5, the J call TRBJ2-7, with 12 bases aligning to TRBD1. Germline trimming cut 0 bases from V and 10 bases from J; bases unmatched to any gene: 7. Germline-derived CDR1 and CDR2 are MNHEY and SVGAGI. The CDR3 covers 15 residues.